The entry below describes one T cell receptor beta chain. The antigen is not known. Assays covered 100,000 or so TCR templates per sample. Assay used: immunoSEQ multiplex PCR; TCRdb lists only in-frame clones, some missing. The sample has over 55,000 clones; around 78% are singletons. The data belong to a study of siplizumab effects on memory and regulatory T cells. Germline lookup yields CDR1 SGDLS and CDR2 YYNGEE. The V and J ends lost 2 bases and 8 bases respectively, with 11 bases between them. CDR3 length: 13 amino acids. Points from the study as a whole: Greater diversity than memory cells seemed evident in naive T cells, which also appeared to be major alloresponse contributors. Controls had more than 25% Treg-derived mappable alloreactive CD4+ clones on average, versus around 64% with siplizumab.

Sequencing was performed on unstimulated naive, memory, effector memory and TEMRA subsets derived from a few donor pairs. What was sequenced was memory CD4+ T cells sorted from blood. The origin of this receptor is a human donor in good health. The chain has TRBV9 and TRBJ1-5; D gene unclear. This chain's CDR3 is CASSVGSNEPQHF. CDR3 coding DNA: TGTGCCAGCAGCGTGGGGAGTAACGAGCCCCAGCATTTT.